One sample yielded the 31 T cell receptor beta chains listed below, sequenced in a study of blood T cell repertoires in COVID-19. Method: immunoSEQ multiplex PCR; TCRdb's copy keeps in-frame clones and lacks some. The sample records 150,000 to 200,000 clones, 84% being singletons. The sample comprised peripheral blood. Receptor source: a woman of 80 years or more with acute or convalescent COVID-19.

V gene TRBV4-1 combines with J gene TRBJ1-4; 7 bases agree with TRBD1. Germline CDR1 MGHRA, CDR2 YSYEKL. The V gene end was trimmed by 4 bases and the J gene end by 8 bases; junction bases not matched to a gene: 10. The CDR3 sequence is 15 residues long. The CDR3 sequence is CASSLEGGQVEKLFF. CDR3 nucleotides: TGCGCCAGCAGCCTAGAAGGCGGACAGGTCGAAAAACTGTTTTTT.

This clone was seen once. The chain joins TRBV19 to TRBJ1-6, with D possibly being TRBD1 (6 bases). Trimming removed 5 bases from V and 7 bases from J, with 12 bases in between. Germline loops: CDR1 LNHDA, CDR2 SQIVND (reference sequence). This CDR3 is 14 amino acids long. CDR3 residues: CASSVQGRNSPLHF. CDR3 nucleotide sequence: TGTGCCAGTAGTGTACAGGGAAGGAATTCACCCCTCCACTTT.

In regard to this clone: Other DNA sequences of this sample code for an identical CDR3. The chain employs TRBV18 and TRBJ1-1, with D maybe TRBD1 (5 bases). The germline V and J ends were trimmed by 5 bases and 4 bases, with 8 bases remaining between them. In germline, CDR1 is KGHSH, CDR2 LQKENI. The CDR3 is 12 residues long. CDR3 protein: CASSDQGTEAFF. The DNA for the CDR3 is TGTGCCAGCTCAGATCAGGGCACTGAAGCTTTCTTT.

This chain connects TRBV27 to TRBJ1-1; D unclear. The CDR3 loop spans 15 amino acids. V was pared by 0 bases and J by 0 bases, with 8 bases between. Germline CDR1 is MNHEY and CDR2 is SMNVEV (reference sequence). This chain's CDR3 is CASSLSPDLNTEAFF. CDR3 bases: TGTGCCAGCAGTTTATCCCCGGACTTGAACACTGAAGCTTTCTTT.

The chain has TRBV3-1 (or the pseudogene TRBV3-2) and TRBJ1-4; 7 bases agree with TRBD1. The trim removed 6 bases at V and 8 bases at J, leaving 6 bases unmatched. The CDR3 is 13 residues long. Germline V gene sequence: CDR1 LGHDT, CDR2 YNNKEL (reference sequence). This CDR3 is CASRDGQVEKLFF. The CDR3 DNA reads TGTGCCAGCAGGGACGGACAGGTCGAAAAACTGTTTTTT.

The CDR3 region has the DNA TGCGCCAGCAGCCAGGGGGCTGGTGAAGCTTTCTTT. Translation gives CASSQGAGEAFF. The V and J genes are TRBV5-1 and TRBJ1-1, with TRBD1 matching over 8 bases. The CDR3 contains 12 residues. From germline, CDR1 is SGHRS and CDR2 YFSETQ. Trimming took 4 bases from V and 7 from J; bases not matched to a gene: 3.

The chain recombines TRBV6-6 with TRBJ1-2, with 8 bases fitting TRBD1. V shed 5 bases and J 6 bases; nucleotides not matched to a gene: 11. This CDR3 has 15 residues. The germline V gene has CDR1 MNHNY and CDR2 SVGAGI (reference sequence). CDR3 protein: CASSTRQGLSDGYTF. CDR3 nucleotides: TGTGCCAGCAGTACCCGACAGGGGCTTAGCGATGGCTACACCTTC.

The J gene is TRBJ1-1, the V gene TRBV5-4; D possibly corresponds to TRBD1 (6 bases). Trimming pared 2 bases from V and 5 bases from J, leaving 10 bases between. Germline loops: CDR1 SGHNT, CDR2 YYREEE (reference sequence). The CDR3 consists of 13 residues. CDR3 region: CASSLQGRTEAFF. In DNA form, the CDR3 reads TGTGCCAGCAGCTTACAGGGTCGGACTGAAGCTTTCTTT.

The V and J genes are TRBV9 and TRBJ2-4, with D perhaps matching TRBD2 (6 bases). This CDR3 spans 16 amino acids. Per the germline V gene, CDR1 is SGDLS and CDR2 is YYNGEE. V lost 0 bases and J lost 5, with 15 bases in between. As DNA, the CDR3 is TGTGCCAGCAGCGTAGCCGGGAGAATCGGAGAAAACATTCAGTACTTC. Translated: CASSVAGRIGENIQYF. Based on the CDR3 plus reference TRBV9 and TRBJ2-4, the full variable domain is DSGVTQTPKHLITATGQRVTLRCSPRSGDLSVYWYQQSLDQGLQFLIQYYNGEERAKGNILERFSAQQFPDLHSELNLSSLELGDSALYFCASSVAGRIGENIQYFGAGTRLSVL.

The chain employs TRBV7-2 and TRBJ1-5; D gene uncertain. V was clipped by 9 bases and J by 0 bases, with 6 bases between them. Germline V gene lookup returns CDR1 SGHTA and CDR2 FQGNSA. CDR3 length: 12 amino acids. The CDR3 bases are TGTGCCAGTCAATTTAGCAATCAGCCCCAGCATTTT. It specifies CASQFSNQPQHF.

The sample holds one count of this clone. This chain links TRBV19 with TRBJ2-1, with D tentatively TRBD2 (6 bases). V lost 7 bases and J lost 9, with 16 bases in between. The CDR3 totals 13 residues. In germline, CDR1 is LNHDA, CDR2 SQIVND (reference sequence). Here the CDR3 reads CASTRSVGGEQFF. The CDR3 bases are TGTGCCAGTACTCGTTCTGTGGGGGGTGAGCAGTTCTTC.

This chain joins TRBV2 and TRBJ1-5; TRBD1 aligns across 8 bases. Germline V gene data show CDR1 as SNHLY and CDR2 as FYNNEI. The junction had 3 bases not matched to a gene; V was cut back by 5 bases and J by 3 bases. The CDR3 contains 14 residues. CDR3 protein: CASSWDRFNQPQHF. The DNA for the CDR3 is TGTGCCAGCAGTTGGGACAGGTTCAATCAGCCCCAGCATTTT.

V gene TRBV28 combines with J gene TRBJ2-2, with 9 positions matching TRBD2. The ends lost 5 bases at V and 1 base at J; junction bases unmatched: 5. The CDR3 is made up of 16 amino acids. Germline CDR1 MDHEN, CDR2 SYDVKM. The CDR3 here is CASSRTAGGNTGELFF. The CDR3 DNA reads TGTGCCAGCAGTAGGACAGCGGGAGGGAACACCGGGGAGCTGTTTTTT.

This clone was seen just once. The CDR3 DNA reads as TGTGCCATCGTCACAGGGGGCACCTACGAGCAGTACTTC. Residues: CAIVTGGTYEQYF. V usage is TRBV10-3 and J usage is TRBJ2-7, with 9 bases that match TRBD1. This CDR3 has 13 residues. V dropped 8 bases and J dropped 2; count of bases not matched to a gene: 4. Germline CDR1 and CDR2: ENHRY and SYGVKD.

The CDR3 region has the DNA TGTGCCAGCAGTGAACAGGGAAACTATGGCTACACCTTC. Its protein is CASSEQGNYGYTF. This sequence joins TRBV6-1 and TRBJ1-2; D perhaps matches TRBD1 (5 bases). CDR3 size: 13 residues. CDR1 is MNHNS and CDR2 is SASEGT in the germline V gene. V dropped 2 bases and J dropped 2 bases, with 6 bases sitting between them.

The chain recombines TRBV27 with TRBJ2-5; 7 nucleotides match TRBD1. Germline V gene lookup returns CDR1 MNHEY and CDR2 SMNVEV (reference sequence). The CDR3 is 13 residues long. V lost 2 bases and J lost 5; bases outside the gene matches: 2. The CDR3 region is CASSLDRDETQYF. The CDR3 coding sequence is TGTGCCAGCAGTTTAGACAGGGATGAGACCCAGTACTTC.

The V gene is TRBV28, the J gene TRBJ1-1; 8 bases align to TRBD1. The CDR3 is made up of 15 amino acids. Germline CDR1 and CDR2: MDHEN and SYDVKM. V was clipped by 5 bases and J by 4 bases; unmatched bases: 9. CDR3 nucleotides: TGTGCCAGCAGTCCGCAGGGGGCAGGAATCACTGAAGCTTTCTTT. This sequence encodes CASSPQGAGITEAFF.

This clone was seen only once. At the DNA level, this CDR3 is encoded by other sequences in the same sample as well. This chain joins TRBV6-5 and TRBJ1-1; D uncertain. The CDR3 runs 14 residues. V was trimmed by 3 bases and J by 0 bases, leaving 8 bases between them. CDR1 is MNHEY, CDR2 SVGAGI, per germline. CDR3 residues: CASSYSGVNTEAFF. CDR3 sequence (DNA): TGTGCCAGCAGTTATTCCGGGGTGAACACTGAAGCTTTCTTT.

Only a few counts were recorded for this clone. The chain's CDR3 is CASGSGAMHTEAFF. CDR3 in DNA: TGCGCCAGTGGGTCAGGGGCAATGCACACTGAAGCTTTCTTT. The chain combines TRBV23-1 with TRBJ1-1, with D possibly being TRBD1 (6 bases). TRBV23-1 falls under the ORF class, with uncertain function. The CDR3 runs to 14 residues. V lost 9 bases, J lost 3 bases, and 17 bases lay in between.

The J gene is TRBJ2-1, the V gene TRBV10-1; 13 bases align to TRBD2. CDR1 is WNHNN, CDR2 SYGVQD, per germline (reference sequence). The CDR3 spans 14 residues. V dropped 7 bases and J dropped 7; count of bases not matched to a gene: 4. The DNA of the CDR3 is TGCGCCAGCATGGGGACTAGCGGGAAGAATGAGCAGTTCTTC. It yields the protein CASMGTSGKNEQFF.

This chain uses TRBV11-2 with TRBJ2-7, with D possibly TRBD2 on 7 matching bases. With 1 base removed from V and 0 bases from J, the gap between germline ends came to 19 bases. Germline V gene lookup returns CDR1 SGHAT and CDR2 FQNNGV. This CDR3 region has 18 residues. CDR3 region: CASSLGMGGAPSSYEQYF. The CDR3 DNA follows: TGTGCCAGCAGCTTAGGAATGGGGGGGGCCCCTAGCTCCTACGAGCAGTACTTC.

The chain employs TRBV7-2 and TRBJ2-1, with D perhaps TRBD2 (7 bases). This CDR3 contains 15 residues. The germline CDR1 and CDR2 sequences are SGHTA and FQGNSA. Deletions cut 1 base from V and 10 bases from J, with 17 bases between. The CDR3 protein is CASSLGGGRPGEQFF. The DNA of the CDR3 is TGTGCCAGCAGCTTAGGCGGGGGCCGCCCGGGGGAGCAGTTCTTC.

This clone was seen more than once but under ten times. This chain uses TRBV19 with TRBJ2-2; TRBD2 matches 7 bases. In germline, CDR1 is LNHDA, CDR2 SQIVND (reference sequence). The CDR3 covers 16 residues. J was trimmed by 2 bases and V by 7 bases; bases with no gene match: 10. DNA for the CDR3: TGTGCCAGTATAGGCATAGGACTAGAAAACACCGGGGAGCTGTTTTTT. Translated, it gives CASIGIGLENTGELFF.

The J gene is TRBJ2-5, the V gene TRBV7-2; TRBD2 matches at 8 bases. The germline V gene has CDR1 SGHTA and CDR2 FQGNSA. This CDR3 spans 15 amino acids. V trimming: 5 bases; J trimming: 9 bases; junction bases outside the gene matches: 14. DNA of the CDR3: TGTGCCAGCAGCGATACTAGCGGCGGGCGGTGGCCCCAGTACTTC. The encoded protein is CASSDTSGGRWPQYF.

This clone showed up just once. The J gene is TRBJ2-3, the V gene TRBV5-5, with 8 bases that match TRBD2. V gave up 4 bases and J gave up 4 bases; unmatched junction bases: 2. Germline CDR1 SGHKS, CDR2 YYEKEE (reference sequence). CDR3 length: 13 amino acids. The CDR3 DNA follows: TGTGCCAGCAGCCCGGGAGGGGCAGATACGCAGTATTTT. Protein product: CASSPGGADTQYF.

The V call is TRBV5-1, the J call TRBJ2-7; D may be TRBD1 (6 bases). Germline CDR1 reads SGHRS; CDR2 reads YFSETQ. The CDR3 is 13 amino acids. The V end was cut by 5 bases, the J end by 4 bases, with 13 bases between. CDR3 amino acids: CASRQLQGYEQYF. The CDR3 region has the DNA TGCGCCAGCAGACAACTACAGGGTTACGAGCAGTACTTC.

This clone showed up just once. The CDR3 loop reads CASSQRTGVSGNTIYF. The CDR3, as DNA: TGCGCCAGCAGCCAGCGAACAGGAGTCTCTGGAAACACCATATATTTT. V usage is TRBV4-1 and J usage is TRBJ1-3, with D perhaps TRBD1 (5 bases). CDR1 MGHRA and CDR2 YSYEKL come from the germline V gene. CDR3 length equals 16 residues. V lost 3 bases to trimming and J lost 0 bases, with 12 bases between them.

In this sample, this clone turned up once. The chain joins TRBV6-2 or TRBV6-3 to TRBJ2-1, with 13 nucleotides matching TRBD2. Per germline, CDR1 MNHEY and CDR2 SVGEGT. V lost 5 bases and J lost 15; bases outside the gene matches: 10. The CDR3 spans 14 residues. CDR3 nucleotides: TGTGCCAGCAGTGGCTGGACTAGCGGGAGACACGGGTTCTTC. Its translation is CASSGWTSGRHGFF.

Only a few counts were recorded for this clone. This rearrangement joins TRBV5-8 to TRBJ1-1, with 8 positions matching TRBD1. CDR3 size: 14 residues. CDR1 and CDR2 (germline): SGHTS, YDEGEE. The trim removed 4 bases at V and 1 base at J, leaving 3 bases unmatched. The CDR3 region has the DNA TGTGCCAGCAGCCGCGACAGGGGGAACACTGAAGCTTTCTTT. The encoded protein is CASSRDRGNTEAFF. The full variable domain, in which reference TRBV5-8 and TRBJ1-1 provide the parts outside the CDR3, is EAGVTQSPTHLIKTRGQQATLRCSPISGHTSVYWYQQALGLGLQFLLWYDEGEERNRGNFPPRFSGRQFPNYSSELNVNALELEDSALYLCASSRDRGNTEAFFGQGTRLTVV.

The V call is TRBV19, the J call TRBJ1-1; D gene unclear. Germline V gene sequence: CDR1 LNHDA, CDR2 SQIVND (reference sequence). The CDR3 runs 15 residues. Trimming pared 2 bases from V and 0 bases from J, leaving 10 bases between. The CDR3 is CASSIRSSVNTEAFF. CDR3 DNA sequence: TGTGCCAGTAGTATACGCTCATCGGTGAACACTGAAGCTTTCTTT.

This clone is a singleton in its sample. The gene calls are TRBV12-5 and TRBJ2-7, with 12 bases aligning to TRBD2. The CDR3 contains 15 residues. The V gene's germline CDR1 is LGHNT and CDR2 FRNRAP. J lost 2 bases, V lost 1 base, and 0 bases had no gene match. The CDR3 loop reads CASGLGTSGTYEQYF. The CDR3 bases are TGTGCTAGTGGTTTGGGGACTAGCGGGACCTACGAGCAGTACTTC.